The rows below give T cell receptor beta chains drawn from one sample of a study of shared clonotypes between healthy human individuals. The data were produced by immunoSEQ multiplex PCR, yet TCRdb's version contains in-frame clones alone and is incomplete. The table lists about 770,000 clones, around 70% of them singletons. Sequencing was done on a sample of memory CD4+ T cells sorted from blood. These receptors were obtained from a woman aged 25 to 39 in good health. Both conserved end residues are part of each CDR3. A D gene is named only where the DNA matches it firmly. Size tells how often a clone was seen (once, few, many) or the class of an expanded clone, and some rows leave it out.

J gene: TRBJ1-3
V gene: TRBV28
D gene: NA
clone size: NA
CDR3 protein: CASSSGGQHSGNTIYF
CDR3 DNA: TGTGCCAGCAGTTCAGGAGGACAGCACTCTGGAAACACCATATATTTT

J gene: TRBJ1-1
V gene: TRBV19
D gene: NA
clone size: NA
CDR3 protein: CASSRDRPAGAFF
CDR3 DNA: TGTGCCAGTAGCCGTGACAGGCCGGCCGGAGCTTTCTTT

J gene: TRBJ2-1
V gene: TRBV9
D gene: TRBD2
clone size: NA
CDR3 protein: CASSNRDYTYNEQFF
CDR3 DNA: TGTGCCAGCAGCAACCGGGACTATACGTACAATGAGCAGTTCTTC

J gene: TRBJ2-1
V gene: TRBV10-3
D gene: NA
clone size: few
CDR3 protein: CAISEELFLYNEQFF
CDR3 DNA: TGTGCCATCAGTGAAGAACTTTTCCTCTACAATGAGCAGTTCTTC

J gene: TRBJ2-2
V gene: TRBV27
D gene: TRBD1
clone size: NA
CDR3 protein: CASSGTGERPGELFF
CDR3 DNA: TGTGCCAGCAGTGGGACAGGGGAAAGACCCGGGGAGCTGTTTTTT

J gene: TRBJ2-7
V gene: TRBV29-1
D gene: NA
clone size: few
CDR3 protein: CSVDCGQYF
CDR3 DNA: TGCAGCGTTGATTGTGGGCAGTACTTC

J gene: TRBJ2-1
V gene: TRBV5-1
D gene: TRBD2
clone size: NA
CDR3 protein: CASSLMPSGRYNEQFF
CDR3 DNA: TGCGCCAGCAGCTTAATGCCTAGCGGGAGGTACAATGAGCAGTTCTTC

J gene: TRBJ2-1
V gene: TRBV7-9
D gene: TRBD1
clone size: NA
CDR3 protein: CASSKGQVSFF
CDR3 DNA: TGTGCCAGCAGCAAAGGACAGGTGTCCTTCTTC

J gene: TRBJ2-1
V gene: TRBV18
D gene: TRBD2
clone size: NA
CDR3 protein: CASSLNRAGDEQFF
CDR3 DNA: TGTGCCAGCTCACTAAATCGGGCGGGGGATGAGCAGTTCTTC

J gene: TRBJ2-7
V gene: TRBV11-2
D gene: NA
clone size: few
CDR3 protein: CASSLGAASFNEQYF
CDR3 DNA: TGTGCCAGCAGCCTAGGGGCGGCTAGTTTTAACGAGCAGTACTTC

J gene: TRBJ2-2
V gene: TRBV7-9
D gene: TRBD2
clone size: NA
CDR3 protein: CASSLGSLAGNTGELFF
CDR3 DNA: TGTGCCAGCAGCTTAGGGTCACTAGCGGGGAACACCGGGGAGCTGTTTTTT

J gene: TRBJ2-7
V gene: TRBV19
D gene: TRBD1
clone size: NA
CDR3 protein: CASSPEDRAGYEQYF
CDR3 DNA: TGTGCCAGTAGTCCTGAGGACAGGGCGGGGTACGAGCAGTACTTC

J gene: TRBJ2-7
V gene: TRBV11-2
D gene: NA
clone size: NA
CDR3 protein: CASSLVPLEQYF
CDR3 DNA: TGTGCCAGCAGCTTAGTCCCTCTCGAGCAGTACTTC

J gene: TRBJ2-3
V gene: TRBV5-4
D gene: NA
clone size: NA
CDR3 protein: CASSLSTDTDTQYF
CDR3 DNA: TGTGCCAGCAGCTTGAGCACAGACACAGATACGCAGTATTTT

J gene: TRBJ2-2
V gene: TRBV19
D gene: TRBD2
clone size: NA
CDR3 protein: CASKEVAGTTGELFF
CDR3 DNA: TGTGCCAGTAAAGAAGTAGCGGGGACAACCGGGGAGCTGTTTTTT

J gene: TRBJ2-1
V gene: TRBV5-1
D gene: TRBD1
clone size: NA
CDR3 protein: CASSPGDRDDNEQFF
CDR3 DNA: TGCGCCAGCAGCCCTGGGGACAGGGATGACAATGAGCAGTTCTTC

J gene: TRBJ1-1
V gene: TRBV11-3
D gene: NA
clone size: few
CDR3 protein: CASSFPQEDEAFF
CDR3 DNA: TGTGCCAGCAGCTTCCCACAGGAGGATGAAGCTTTCTTT

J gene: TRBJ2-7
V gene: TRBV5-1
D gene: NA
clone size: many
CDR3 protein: CASSTGTVGLEQYF
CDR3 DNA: TGCGCCAGCAGCACCGGGACCGTAGGCCTCGAGCAGTACTTC

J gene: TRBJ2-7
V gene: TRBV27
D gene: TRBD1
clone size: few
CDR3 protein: CASRWTGNYEQYF
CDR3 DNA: TGTGCCAGCAGGTGGACAGGGAACTACGAGCAGTACTTC

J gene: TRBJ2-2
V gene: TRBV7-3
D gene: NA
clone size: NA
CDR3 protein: CASSLEGPVNTGELFF
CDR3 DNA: TGTGCCAGCAGCTTAGAGGGCCCCGTGAACACCGGGGAGCTGTTTTTT

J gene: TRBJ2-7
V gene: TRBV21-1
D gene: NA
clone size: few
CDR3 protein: CASSKVGGRTYEQYF
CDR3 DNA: TGTGCCAGCAGCAAAGTAGGCGGGAGGACCTACGAGCAGTACTTC

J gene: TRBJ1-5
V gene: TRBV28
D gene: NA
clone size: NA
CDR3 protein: CASRISNQPQHF
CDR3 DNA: TGTGCCAGCAGGATTAGCAATCAGCCCCAGCATTTT

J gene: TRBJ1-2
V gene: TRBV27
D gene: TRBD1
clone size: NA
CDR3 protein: CASSSPGQGAYGYTF
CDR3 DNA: TGTGCCAGCAGTTCTCCGGGACAGGGGGCCTATGGCTACACCTTC